These T cell receptor beta chains were read from a single sample in a study of blood T cell repertoires in COVID-19. Some clones are missing from TCRdb's copy, which holds only in-frame ones; the method was immunoSEQ multiplex PCR. The table lists about 260,000 clones, 85% to 90% of them singletons, with roughly 1.6% in the top ten. The source material was peripheral blood. The receptor source for this set is a woman between 35 and 50 years old who had recovered from COVID-19. The CDR3 runs from the conserved cysteine through the conserved F or W. The D gene is left open where the match is weak. Rows give clone size only sometimes, using once, few, many, or a class for an expanded clone.

abundance: -
v_gene: TRBV9
d_gene: -
j_gene: TRBJ2-7
CDR3nt: TGTGCCAGCAGCGTAGCGGCAGGGGTCCCCTACGAGCAGTACTTC
CDR3aa: CASSVAAGVPYEQYF

abundance: -
v_gene: TRBV3-1/TRBV3-2
d_gene: -
j_gene: TRBJ1-5
CDR3nt: TGTGCCAGCAGCCAACTCCAGGGGAGAGGCCAGCCCCAGCATTTT
CDR3aa: CASSQLQGRGQPQHF

abundance: -
v_gene: TRBV6-5
d_gene: -
j_gene: TRBJ2-1
CDR3nt: TGTGCCAGCAGTTACTCTGGTCGCGACAATGAGCAGTTCTTC
CDR3aa: CASSYSGRDNEQFF

abundance: few
v_gene: TRBV27
d_gene: -
j_gene: TRBJ2-6
CDR3nt: TGTGCCAGCAGTTCTCTGGCCAACGTCCTGACTTTC
CDR3aa: CASSSLANVLTF

abundance: -
v_gene: TRBV29-1
d_gene: TRBD1
j_gene: TRBJ1-2
CDR3nt: TGCAGCGTTGAGAATGTAGGACAGGGGGCCCAGCTGGACTATGGCTACACCTTC
CDR3aa: CSVENVGQGAQLDYGYTF

abundance: -
v_gene: TRBV29-1
d_gene: -
j_gene: TRBJ1-2
CDR3nt: TGCAGCGCACAGGTCCTCTATGGCTACACCTTC
CDR3aa: CSAQVLYGYTF

abundance: -
v_gene: TRBV11-3
d_gene: TRBD1
j_gene: TRBJ2-5
CDR3nt: TGTGCCAGCAGCTTAGGTACAGGGGTCCAAGAGACCCAGTACTTC
CDR3aa: CASSLGTGVQETQYF

abundance: -
v_gene: TRBV30
d_gene: -
j_gene: TRBJ2-2
CDR3nt: TGTGCCTGGAGTGTACGGGACACCGGGGAGCTGTTTTTT
CDR3aa: CAWSVRDTGELFF

abundance: -
v_gene: TRBV5-1
d_gene: TRBD1
j_gene: TRBJ1-3
CDR3nt: TGCGCCAGCAGCCGGGGACAGGATAGCGACACCATATATTTT
CDR3aa: CASSRGQDSDTIYF

abundance: -
v_gene: TRBV7-9
d_gene: TRBD2
j_gene: TRBJ2-1
CDR3nt: TGTGCCAGCAGCGTTCGGACTAGTGCTTATAACAATGAGCAGTTCTTC
CDR3aa: CASSVRTSAYNNEQFF

abundance: once
v_gene: TRBV5-1
d_gene: TRBD1
j_gene: TRBJ1-3
CDR3nt: TGCGCCAGCAGCCTTCCCGACAGGGGGAACACCATATATTTT
CDR3aa: CASSLPDRGNTIYF

abundance: -
v_gene: TRBV7-9
d_gene: -
j_gene: TRBJ1-2
CDR3nt: TGTGCCAGCAGCTTAGTCTATGAACAGACCTACACCTTC
CDR3aa: CASSLVYEQTYTF

abundance: -
v_gene: TRBV25-1
d_gene: -
j_gene: TRBJ2-2
CDR3nt: TGTGCCAGTACACAGGGCCGGGTCGGGGAGCTGTTTTTT
CDR3aa: CASTQGRVGELFF

abundance: few
v_gene: TRBV5-1
d_gene: TRBD2
j_gene: TRBJ2-5
CDR3nt: TGCGCCAGCAGCTTGGGACTAGCGGGGGGGCGTGTTTCAGAGACCCAGTACTTC
CDR3aa: CASSLGLAGGRVSETQYF

abundance: -
v_gene: TRBV9
d_gene: TRBD1
j_gene: TRBJ1-1
CDR3nt: TGTGCCAGCAGCCCGGACAGGATTAACACTGAAGCTTTCTTT
CDR3aa: CASSPDRINTEAFF

abundance: few
v_gene: TRBV5-4
d_gene: TRBD2
j_gene: TRBJ2-2
CDR3nt: TGTGCCAGCAGCTTGAGCGCTAGCGGGGGTGAGGAGCTGTTTTTT
CDR3aa: CASSLSASGGEELFF

abundance: -
v_gene: TRBV12-2
d_gene: -
j_gene: TRBJ2-5
CDR3nt: TGTGCAAGTCGCTTAGAGCGGGGGGGCCGAGAGACCCAGTACTTC
CDR3aa: CASRLERGGRETQYF

abundance: -
v_gene: TRBV5-1
d_gene: TRBD2
j_gene: TRBJ2-3
CDR3nt: TGCGCCAGCAGCACCGTAGCGGGGTCGGATACGCAGTATTTT
CDR3aa: CASSTVAGSDTQYF

abundance: -
v_gene: TRBV6-5
d_gene: TRBD1
j_gene: TRBJ1-4
CDR3nt: TGTGCCAGCAAACGGGACAGAGTCAATGAAAAACTGTTTTTT
CDR3aa: CASKRDRVNEKLFF

abundance: -
v_gene: TRBV11-2
d_gene: TRBD1
j_gene: TRBJ1-1
CDR3nt: TGTGCCAGCAGCCCTTGGGACAGGCTAAAGAACACTGAAGCTTTCTTT
CDR3aa: CASSPWDRLKNTEAFF

abundance: -
v_gene: TRBV14
d_gene: -
j_gene: TRBJ1-2
CDR3nt: TGTGCCAGCAGCCAAGCCCCTCGAGAGGTAGCTAACTATGGCTACACCTTC
CDR3aa: CASSQAPREVANYGYTF

abundance: few
v_gene: TRBV11-1
d_gene: -
j_gene: TRBJ1-1
CDR3nt: TGTGCCAGCAGCTTCCACGGGCAGGGCACTGAAGCTTTCTTT
CDR3aa: CASSFHGQGTEAFF

abundance: -
v_gene: TRBV5-4
d_gene: -
j_gene: TRBJ1-2
CDR3nt: TGTGCCAGCAGCTCGAAACAGGGAACTAACTATGGCTACACCTTC
CDR3aa: CASSSKQGTNYGYTF

abundance: -
v_gene: TRBV4-3
d_gene: -
j_gene: TRBJ2-1
CDR3nt: TGCGCCAGCAGCCCCGGACGGAGGAGCTCCTACAATGAGCAGTTCTTC
CDR3aa: CASSPGRRSSYNEQFF

abundance: -
v_gene: TRBV9
d_gene: -
j_gene: TRBJ2-3
CDR3nt: TGTGCCAGCAGCGTAGCTATAGGGGTAGGAACAGATACGCAGTATTTT
CDR3aa: CASSVAIGVGTDTQYF

abundance: -
v_gene: TRBV5-5
d_gene: -
j_gene: TRBJ2-7
CDR3nt: TGTGCCAGCAGCTTACAGGGAGACTCATACGAGCAGTACTTC
CDR3aa: CASSLQGDSYEQYF

abundance: -
v_gene: TRBV4-3
d_gene: -
j_gene: TRBJ1-2
CDR3nt: TGCGCCAGCAGCCAAGCCGAATTTCCGGGAGCTAACTATGGCTACACCTTC
CDR3aa: CASSQAEFPGANYGYTF

abundance: -
v_gene: TRBV9
d_gene: TRBD2
j_gene: TRBJ2-1
CDR3nt: TGTGCCAGCAGCGTAGCTACGACTAGCGGGGGGGAGCAGTTCTTC
CDR3aa: CASSVATTSGGEQFF

abundance: -
v_gene: TRBV5-1
d_gene: TRBD1
j_gene: TRBJ1-5
CDR3nt: TGCGCCAGCAGCTTGGGAGGGACAGGGTCCGGGGATCAGCCCCAGCATTTT
CDR3aa: CASSLGGTGSGDQPQHF

abundance: -
v_gene: TRBV5-1
d_gene: -
j_gene: TRBJ1-5
CDR3nt: TGCGCCAGCAGCTTCCGACCACAGGATAGCAATCAGCCCCAGCATTTT
CDR3aa: CASSFRPQDSNQPQHF

abundance: -
v_gene: TRBV7-9
d_gene: TRBD1
j_gene: TRBJ1-2
CDR3nt: TGTGCCAGCAGCCCGGGACAGAGTTATGGCTACACCTTC
CDR3aa: CASSPGQSYGYTF

abundance: -
v_gene: TRBV19
d_gene: TRBD1
j_gene: TRBJ1-5
CDR3nt: TGTGCCAGTAGTATCTTCACAGGGGCGTATCAGCCCCAGCATTTT
CDR3aa: CASSIFTGAYQPQHF

abundance: -
v_gene: TRBV28
d_gene: -
j_gene: TRBJ2-4
CDR3nt: TGTGCCAGCAGTTTTAGGGGGACGATGTACTTC
CDR3aa: CASSFRGTMYF

abundance: -
v_gene: TRBV5-6
d_gene: -
j_gene: TRBJ1-2
CDR3nt: TGTGCCAGCAGCTTTTGGGAAGGGGACTATGGCTACACCTTC
CDR3aa: CASSFWEGDYGYTF

abundance: -
v_gene: TRBV7-9
d_gene: -
j_gene: TRBJ2-3
CDR3nt: TGTGCCAGCACCAGCTTCAAGGGAGGCAGGGATACGCAGTATTTT
CDR3aa: CASTSFKGGRDTQYF

abundance: -
v_gene: TRBV5-1
d_gene: TRBD1
j_gene: TRBJ1-1
CDR3nt: TGCGCCAGCAGCCTTCGACAGGGTGGAACTGAAGCTTTCTTT
CDR3aa: CASSLRQGGTEAFF

abundance: -
v_gene: TRBV4-1
d_gene: TRBD1
j_gene: TRBJ1-2
CDR3nt: TGCGCCAGCAGCCTGGCCCAACAGGGGAACTATGGCTACACCTTC
CDR3aa: CASSLAQQGNYGYTF

abundance: once
v_gene: TRBV19
d_gene: -
j_gene: TRBJ1-5
CDR3nt: TGTGCCAGTAGTATCAGGTATAGCAATCAGCCCCAGCATTTT
CDR3aa: CASSIRYSNQPQHF

abundance: -
v_gene: TRBV7-9
d_gene: -
j_gene: TRBJ2-7
CDR3nt: TGTGCCAGCAGCTTAGGGGGGCGCTACGAGCAGTACTTC
CDR3aa: CASSLGGRYEQYF

abundance: -
v_gene: TRBV27
d_gene: -
j_gene: TRBJ1-1
CDR3nt: TGTGCCAGCAGTCTGCGGGCCGGGAACACTGAAGCTTTCTTT
CDR3aa: CASSLRAGNTEAFF

abundance: -
v_gene: TRBV2
d_gene: -
j_gene: TRBJ2-3
CDR3nt: TGTGCCAGCAGCCCAAGCGGGACAACTAGCACAGATACGCAGTATTTT
CDR3aa: CASSPSGTTSTDTQYF

abundance: -
v_gene: TRBV6-5
d_gene: -
j_gene: TRBJ1-2
CDR3nt: TGTGCCAGCAGTTCAATTCCCCACTATGGCTACACCTTC
CDR3aa: CASSSIPHYGYTF

abundance: -
v_gene: TRBV12-3/TRBV12-4
d_gene: -
j_gene: TRBJ2-1
CDR3nt: TGTGCCAGCAGTTTACGACAGAACAATGAGCAGTTCTTC
CDR3aa: CASSLRQNNEQFF

abundance: -
v_gene: TRBV9
d_gene: -
j_gene: TRBJ2-1
CDR3nt: TGTGCCAGCAGCGAGGCGGCGGGGTCTGGTTACAATGAGCAGTTCTTC
CDR3aa: CASSEAAGSGYNEQFF

abundance: -
v_gene: TRBV23-1
d_gene: -
j_gene: TRBJ1-2
CDR3nt: TGCGCCAGCAGCCAAACAGGGGGCTACACCTTC
CDR3aa: CASSQTGGYTF

abundance: -
v_gene: TRBV18
d_gene: -
j_gene: TRBJ2-4
CDR3nt: TGTGCCAGCTCCGTGGCCCAGGGTGCCAAAAACATTCAGTACTTC
CDR3aa: CASSVAQGAKNIQYF

abundance: -
v_gene: TRBV7-2
d_gene: TRBD1
j_gene: TRBJ1-4
CDR3nt: TGTGCCAGCAGCCACCATTCGCTGACAGGGCAAAAACTGTTTTTT
CDR3aa: CASSHHSLTGQKLFF

abundance: -
v_gene: TRBV27
d_gene: -
j_gene: TRBJ1-2
CDR3nt: TGTGCCAGCAGTGCCACAGGGTACTATGGCTACACCTTC
CDR3aa: CASSATGYYGYTF

abundance: -
v_gene: TRBV2
d_gene: -
j_gene: TRBJ1-1
CDR3nt: TGTGCCAGCAGTGTGACAGGGAACACTGAAGCTTTCTTT
CDR3aa: CASSVTGNTEAFF

abundance: -
v_gene: TRBV5-1
d_gene: -
j_gene: TRBJ2-5
CDR3nt: TGCGCCAGCAGTCAAAGGGCGGCCTCCTTAGGGGCCCAGTACTTC
CDR3aa: CASSQRAASLGAQYF

abundance: -
v_gene: TRBV7-2
d_gene: -
j_gene: TRBJ2-3
CDR3nt: TGTGCCAGCAGCTTCCTATGGGGGGGCACAGGATCGCCAGATACGCAGTATTTT
CDR3aa: CASSFLWGGTGSPDTQYF

abundance: once
v_gene: TRBV6-2/TRBV6-3
d_gene: TRBD2
j_gene: TRBJ2-5
CDR3nt: TGTGCCAGCAGTAAAACGGCAGCGGGGGGGAGTTTGGAGACCCAGTACTTC
CDR3aa: CASSKTAAGGSLETQYF

abundance: -
v_gene: TRBV7-8
d_gene: -
j_gene: TRBJ2-7
CDR3nt: TGTGCCAGCAGCGCTCGGGAGGGGGCTATCGAGCAGTACTTC
CDR3aa: CASSAREGAIEQYF

abundance: once
v_gene: TRBV29-1
d_gene: TRBD2
j_gene: TRBJ2-1
CDR3nt: TGCAGCGTTGAAGTGGTGCAGGGAGGGAATGAGCAGTTCTTC
CDR3aa: CSVEVVQGGNEQFF

abundance: -
v_gene: TRBV2
d_gene: -
j_gene: TRBJ1-4
CDR3nt: TGTGCCAGCAGATTGGGGGCGCAACGGGAAAAACTGTTTTTT
CDR3aa: CASRLGAQREKLFF